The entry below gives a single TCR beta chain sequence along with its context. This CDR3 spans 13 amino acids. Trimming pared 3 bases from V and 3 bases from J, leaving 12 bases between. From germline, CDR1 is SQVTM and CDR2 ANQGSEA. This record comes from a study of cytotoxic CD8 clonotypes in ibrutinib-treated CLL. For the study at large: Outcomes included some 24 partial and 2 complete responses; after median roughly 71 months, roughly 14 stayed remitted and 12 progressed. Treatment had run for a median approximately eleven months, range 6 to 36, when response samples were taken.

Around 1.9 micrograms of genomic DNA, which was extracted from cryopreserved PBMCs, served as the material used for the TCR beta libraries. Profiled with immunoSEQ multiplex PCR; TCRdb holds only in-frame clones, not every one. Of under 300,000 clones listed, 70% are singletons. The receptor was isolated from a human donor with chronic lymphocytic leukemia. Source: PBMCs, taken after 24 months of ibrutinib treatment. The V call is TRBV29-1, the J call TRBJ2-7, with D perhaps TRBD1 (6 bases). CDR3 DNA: TGCAGCGTTGATGGGGGCAGTGGCTACGAGCAGTACTTC. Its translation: CSVDGGSGYEQYF.